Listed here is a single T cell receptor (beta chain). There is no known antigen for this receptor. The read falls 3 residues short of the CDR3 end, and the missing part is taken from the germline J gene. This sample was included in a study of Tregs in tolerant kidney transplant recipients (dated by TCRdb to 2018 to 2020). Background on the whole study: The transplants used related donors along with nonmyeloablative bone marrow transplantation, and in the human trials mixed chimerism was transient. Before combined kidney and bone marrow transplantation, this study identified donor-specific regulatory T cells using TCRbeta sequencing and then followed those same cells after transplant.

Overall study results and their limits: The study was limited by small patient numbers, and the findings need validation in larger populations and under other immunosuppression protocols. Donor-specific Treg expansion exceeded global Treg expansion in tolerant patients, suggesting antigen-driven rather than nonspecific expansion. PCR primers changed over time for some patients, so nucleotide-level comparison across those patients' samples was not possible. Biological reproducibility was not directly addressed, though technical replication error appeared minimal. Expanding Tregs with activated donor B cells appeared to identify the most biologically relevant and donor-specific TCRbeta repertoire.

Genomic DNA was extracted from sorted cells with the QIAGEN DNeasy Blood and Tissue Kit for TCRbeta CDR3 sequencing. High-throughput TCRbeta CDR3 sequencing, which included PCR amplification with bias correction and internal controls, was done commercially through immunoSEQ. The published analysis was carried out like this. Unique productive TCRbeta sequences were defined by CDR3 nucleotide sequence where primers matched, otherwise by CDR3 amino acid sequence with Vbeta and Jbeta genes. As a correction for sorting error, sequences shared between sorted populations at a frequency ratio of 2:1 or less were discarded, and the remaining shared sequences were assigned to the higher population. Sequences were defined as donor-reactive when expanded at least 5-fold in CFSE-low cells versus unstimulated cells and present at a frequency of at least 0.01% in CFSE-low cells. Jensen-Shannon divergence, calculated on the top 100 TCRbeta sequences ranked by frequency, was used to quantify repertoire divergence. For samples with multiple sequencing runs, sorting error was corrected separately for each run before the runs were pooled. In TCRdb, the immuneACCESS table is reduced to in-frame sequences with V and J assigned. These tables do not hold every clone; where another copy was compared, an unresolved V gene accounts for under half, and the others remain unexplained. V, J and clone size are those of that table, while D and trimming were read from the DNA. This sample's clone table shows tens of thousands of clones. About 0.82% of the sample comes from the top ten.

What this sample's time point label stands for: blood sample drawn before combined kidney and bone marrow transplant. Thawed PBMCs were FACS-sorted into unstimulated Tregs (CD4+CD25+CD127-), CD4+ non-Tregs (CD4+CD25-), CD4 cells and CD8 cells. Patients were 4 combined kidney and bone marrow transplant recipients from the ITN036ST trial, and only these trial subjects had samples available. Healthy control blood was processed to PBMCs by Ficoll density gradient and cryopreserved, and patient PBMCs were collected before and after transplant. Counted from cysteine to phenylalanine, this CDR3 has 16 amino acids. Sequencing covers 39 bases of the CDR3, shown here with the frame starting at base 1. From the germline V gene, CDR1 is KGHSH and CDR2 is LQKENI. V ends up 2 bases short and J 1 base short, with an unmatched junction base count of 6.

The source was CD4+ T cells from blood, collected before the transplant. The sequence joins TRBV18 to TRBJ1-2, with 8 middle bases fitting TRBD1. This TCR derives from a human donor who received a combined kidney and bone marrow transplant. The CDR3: CASSPVSGQDNYGYTF. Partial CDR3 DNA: TGTGCCAGCTCACCAGTTTCGGGACAGGATAACTATGGC.